This is a list of T cell receptor beta chains from one sample in a study of shared T cell receptors in the human thymus. Libraries were prepared by immunoSEQ multiplex PCR; TCRdb keeps only in-frame clonotypes and omits some of them. This sample yields roughly 710,000 clones, of which over 75% are seen a single time; around 0.01% belongs to the top ten. This same sample was also taken into another study, of human thymus T cells.

Specimen: thymocytes. The origin of the receptors is a girl less than two years old with a congenital heart defect. CDR3s include the opening cysteine and the closing phenylalanine or tryptophan. D genes are given only for firm matches.

>TRBD1|TRBV6-4|TRBJ2-1
TGTGCCAGCAGTAAGGGACAGCCGAGTAGTGAGCAGTTCTTC
CASSKGQPSSEQFF
>NA|TRBV5-6|TRBJ1-1
TGTGCCAGCAGCTTACTCAGGGTATCCACTGAAGCTTTCTTT
CASSLLRVSTEAFF
>TRBD1|TRBV14|TRBJ1-4
TGTGCCAGCAGCCAAGAGGGGACAGGGGGGCCTAATGAAAAACTGTTTTTT
CASSQEGTGGPNEKLFF
>NA|TRBV27|TRBJ2-7
TGTGCCAGCAGTTTAACAGGGACCTACGAGCAGTACTTC
CASSLTGTYEQYF
>TRBD1|TRBV6-6|TRBJ1-1
TGTGCCAGCAGTCCCCGGGAGGGGGCAAGGAACACTGAAGCTTTCTTT
CASSPREGARNTEAFF
>NA|TRBV7-9|TRBJ2-3
TGTGCCAGCAGTATCTTGGGCCTTTCCACAGATACGCAGTATTTT
CASSILGLSTDTQYF
>TRBD2|TRBV28|TRBJ2-7
TGTGCCAGCAGGGGGACTAGCGGCTCCTACGAGCAGTACTTC
CASRGTSGSYEQYF
>NA|TRBV6-1|TRBJ1-2
TGTGCCAGCACCGGAACCTTGGGGGGCTATGGCTACACCTTC
CASTGTLGGYGYTF
>NA|TRBV10-3|TRBJ2-5
TGTGCCATCAGTGAGTCTTCCCCGCGACAGAAAGCCGCTCAAGAGACCCAGTACTTC
CAISESSPRQKAAQETQYF
>NA|TRBV5-1|TRBJ2-5
TGCGCCAGCAGCTTGGGCCGGGAGACCCAGTACTTC
CASSLGRETQYF
>NA|TRBV4-1|TRBJ2-7
TGCGCCAGCAGCCAAGATCCAGGGGGGAACGAGCAGTACTTC
CASSQDPGGNEQYF